There are many counts of the clone carrying this TCR beta chain. Looked up from germline, CDR1 is DFQATT and CDR2 is SNEGSKA (reference sequence). The CDR3 consists of 11 residues. The germline V and J ends were trimmed by 0 bases and 2 bases, with 1 base remaining between them. Unique molecular identifier tags were affixed to discrete cDNA molecules. One entry per CDR3 protein, called by TCRdb with MiXCR from the 5' RACE reads. Here the sample spans 30,000 to 45,000 distinct CDR3 sequences, 3.9% being singletons. The data were taken from a study of early T cells in non-severe SARS-CoV-2 infection. This chain joins TRBV20-1 and TRBJ2-5; D unclear. Sequencing was done on a sample of whole blood. This receptor was taken from an adult who was a healthcare worker with PCR-confirmed SARS-CoV-2 infection or an uninfected control (not recorded which). The CDR3 spells CSARDQETQYF. The CDR3 nucleotides are TGCAGTGCTAGAGATCAAGAGACCCAGTACTTC.